The 3 T cell receptor beta chains below all came from one sample that was sequenced in a study of blood T cell repertoires in COVID-19 (dated by TCRdb to between 2020 and 2021). The protocol used for the library was the immunoSEQ multiplex PCR assay. TCRdb took this table from immuneACCESS and kept in-frame rearrangements with V and J called. Such tables lack part of the clones; where checked against another copy, unresolved V genes explain under half of the gap, and the rest is unexplained. The sample table contains approximately 200,000 clones; only one count was recorded for roughly four fifths of them. Approximately 12% of the sample is in the top ten clones. Sequencing was done on a sample of PBMCs or T cells enriched from blood (not recorded which). The receptor set was obtained from a man in his forties or fifties who had recovered from COVID-19.

The chain joins TRBV5-4 to TRBJ1-2; D is unresolved. Germline values: CDR1 SGHNT, CDR2 YYREEE (reference sequence). This CDR3 comprises 15 residues. The V end lost 3 bases, the J end lost 0 bases, and 12 bases lay between the germline ends. CDR3 amino acids: CASSSLKTANYGYTF. DNA for the CDR3: TGTGCCAGCAGCTCACTGAAAACAGCTAACTATGGCTACACCTTC. Full variable domain (outside the CDR3, taken from reference TRBV5-4 and TRBJ1-2): ETGVTQSPTHLIKTRGQQVTLRCSSQSGHNTVSWYQQALGQGPQFIFQYYREEENGRGNFPPRFSGLQFPNYSSELNVNALELDDSALYLCASSSLKTANYGYTFGSGTRLTVV.

The chain couples TRBV13 to TRBJ1-2; D call uncertain. CDR3 length equals 15 residues. Germline V gives CDR1 PRHDT, CDR2 FYEKMQ (reference sequence). V lost 0 bases and J 3 bases, leaving 11 bases between the germline ends. CDR3 in DNA: TGTGCCAGCAGCTTAGGCACCTTGGGAGACTATGGCTACACCTTC. The encoded protein is CASSLGTLGDYGYTF.

The chain combines TRBV10-2 with TRBJ1-5, with D tentatively TRBD1 (5 bases). V lost 6 bases, J lost 5 bases, and 8 bases lay in between. Germline V gene lookup returns CDR1 WSHSY and CDR2 SAAADI. The CDR3 runs to 12 residues. The CDR3 DNA follows: TGCGCCAGCAGGACAGAGGATCAGCCCCAGCATTTT. This encodes CASRTEDQPQHF.